Each of the 21 T cell receptor beta chains below was sequenced from the same sample in a study of blood T cell repertoires in COVID-19. TCRdb's table, derived via immunoSEQ multiplex PCR, lists solely in-frame clones and lacks some. The sample shows approximately 230,000 clones, roughly 88% of them seen only once. Sequenced input: peripheral blood. The receptors were sampled from a woman in her thirties or forties who had recovered from COVID-19.

Here the CDR3 DNA reads TGTGCCAGCAGCCAAGCGCGGTCGGGACAGGGTGTCTCACCCCTCCACTTT. Its protein product is CASSQARSGQGVSPLHF. The V and J genes are TRBV4-2 and TRBJ1-6; 9 bases are a match to TRBD1. The CDR3 loop spans 17 amino acids. Germline V gene sequence: CDR1 LGHNA, CDR2 YNFKEQ. V shed 1 base, J shed 10 bases, and the junction held 11 bases outside the gene matches.

The gene calls are TRBV6-4 and TRBJ2-3; D unclear. Germline CDR1 is MRHNA and CDR2 is SNTAGT. The ends were cut back, 6 bases at V and 0 bases at J, with 10 bases in the middle. This CDR3 spans 14 amino acids. The chain's CDR3 is CASSPGDSTDTQYF. The CDR3 nucleotides are TGTGCCAGCAGCCCGGGTGACAGCACAGATACGCAGTATTTT.

V usage is TRBV15 and J usage is TRBJ1-5, with 8 nucleotides matching TRBD1. After removal of 0 bases from V and 5 bases from J, the junction contained 3 bases not matched to a gene. Per the germline V gene, CDR1 is LNHNV and CDR2 is YYDKDF (reference sequence). The CDR3 totals 15 residues. The CDR3 loop reads CATSRDMTGDQPQHF. In DNA, the CDR3 is TGTGCCACCAGCAGAGATATGACAGGGGATCAGCCCCAGCATTTT. Combining the CDR3 with reference TRBV15 and TRBJ1-5 gives the whole variable domain DAMVIQNPRYQVTQFGKPVTLSCSQTLNHNVMYWYQQKSSQAPKLLFHYYDKDFNNEADTPDNFQSRRPNTSFCFLDIRSPGLGDTAMYLCATSRDMTGDQPQHFGDGTRLSIL.

This rearrangement joins TRBV6-2 or TRBV6-3 to TRBJ2-5; perhaps TRBD2 as D (5 bases). Trimming took off 6 bases at V and 7 bases at J, with 15 bases between the two ends. The germline CDR1 and CDR2 sequences are MNHEY and SVGEGT. The CDR3 contains 13 residues. The CDR3 DNA reads TGTGCCAGCAGCCTCGGGATATTTGGGACCCAGTACTTC. This gives the protein CASSLGIFGTQYF.

V gene TRBV5-1 combines with J gene TRBJ2-3; 10 bases line up with TRBD1. CDR3 length: 17 residues. Germline CDR1 SGHRS, CDR2 YFSETQ. Trimming took 0 bases from V and 3 from J; bases not matched to a gene: 7. CDR3 coding DNA: TGCGCCAGCAGCTTGGCTTTTGTGGACAGGGGGACAGATACGCAGTATTTT. Protein: CASSLAFVDRGTDTQYF.

The J gene is TRBJ1-2, the V gene TRBV10-3; TRBD1 matches at 10 bases. The CDR3 runs 16 residues. Germline V gene data show CDR1 as ENHRY and CDR2 as SYGVKD. J gave up 8 bases and V 0 bases, and 9 bases lay outside the gene matches. The CDR3 region has the DNA TGTGCCATCAGTGAGTCGGCTGGGACAGGGGTACGGGGCTACACCTTC. The encoded protein is CAISESAGTGVRGYTF.

The chain is built from TRBV28 and TRBJ1-2, with D uncertain. V shed 6 bases and J shed 4 bases, with 15 bases lying between them. CDR1 and CDR2 (germline): MDHEN, SYDVKM. The CDR3 runs 14 residues. The CDR3 nucleotides read TGTGCCAGCAGCGCCGGGCCTGGGAGCTATGGCTACACCTTC. Amino acid sequence: CASSAGPGSYGYTF.

The CDR3 region is CASSLGQGYRYTF. In nucleotides, the CDR3 is TGTGCCAGCAGTTTGGGACAGGGGTATCGCTACACCTTC. The chain links TRBV28 to TRBJ1-2; TRBD1 matches 10 bases. V shed 3 bases and J 9 bases; nucleotides not matched to a gene: 4. The CDR3 is 13 residues long. The germline CDR1 and CDR2 sequences are MDHEN and SYDVKM.

J is TRBJ1-4 and V is TRBV6-1; possible D gene TRBD1, 6 bases. CDR1 and CDR2 (germline): MNHNS, SASEGT. The germline V and J ends were trimmed by 1 base and 6 bases, with 18 bases remaining between them. This CDR3 contains 17 residues. The CDR3 DNA follows: TGTGCCAGCAGTGAAGTAATCAAGGGGGGGGGATATGAAAAACTGTTTTTT. It yields the protein CASSEVIKGGGYEKLFF.

The CDR3 is CASSLTHSGTSGRGNEQFF. The DNA for the CDR3 is TGTGCCAGCAGCTTAACACACTCCGGGACTAGCGGGAGAGGCAATGAGCAGTTCTTC. The gene calls are TRBV7-3 and TRBJ2-1, with 14 bases aligning to TRBD2. The germline CDR1 and CDR2 sequences are SGHTA and FQGTGA. The ends lost 0 bases at V and 6 bases at J; junction bases unmatched: 10. The CDR3 contains 19 residues.

This chain connects TRBV19 to TRBJ2-2; TRBD2 aligns across 7 bases. V trimming: 3 bases; J trimming: 4 bases; junction bases outside the gene matches: 17. This CDR3 has 19 amino acids. CDR1 LNHDA and CDR2 SQIVND come from the germline V gene (reference sequence). CDR3 residues: CASSIKMGWGGSITGELFF. The CDR3 nucleotides read TGTGCCAGTAGTATCAAAATGGGTTGGGGCGGGAGTATCACCGGGGAGCTGTTTTTT.

The gene calls are TRBV7-2 and TRBJ1-2, with D unclear. Looked up from germline, CDR1 is SGHTA and CDR2 is FQGNSA. The V gene lost 5 bases and the J gene lost 1 base, with 11 bases spanning the gap. This CDR3 region has 14 residues. The chain's CDR3 is CASSQRTGNYGYTF. The CDR3 DNA follows: TGTGCCAGCAGCCAGCGGACGGGTAACTATGGCTACACCTTC.

This clone has just a few counts. This chain links TRBV5-1 with TRBJ2-7, with TRBD1 matching 11 bases. This CDR3 region has 16 residues. V lost 4 bases to trimming and J lost 0 bases; unmatched junction nucleotides: 6. Germline V gives CDR1 SGHRS, CDR2 YFSETQ. In DNA, the CDR3 is TGCGCCAGCAGCCGTGACGGGACAGGGGGCTCCTACGAGCAGTACTTC. Amino acid sequence: CASSRDGTGGSYEQYF.

Only one count was recorded for this clone. V gene TRBV5-1 combines with J gene TRBJ1-2, with 9 nucleotides matching TRBD1. The CDR3 is 15 residues long. The germline V gene encodes CDR1 SGHRS and CDR2 YFSETQ. Trimming removed 0 bases from V and 6 bases from J; junction bases left unmatched: 6. CDR3 in amino acids: CASSLAGQGWNGYTF. DNA for the CDR3: TGCGCCAGCAGCTTGGCGGGACAGGGTTGGAATGGCTACACCTTC.

The chain couples TRBV28 to TRBJ2-3, with D maybe TRBD1 (6 bases). V lost 5 bases and J lost 2, with 11 bases in between. CDR1 is MDHEN, CDR2 SYDVKM, per germline. The CDR3 contains 14 residues. CDR3 DNA sequence: TGTGCCAGCAGTCCACAGGGATCCACAGATACGCAGTATTTT. Protein sequence: CASSPQGSTDTQYF. Supplemented by reference TRBV28 and TRBJ2-3, the full variable domain reads DVKVTQSSRYLVKRTGEKVFLECVQDMDHENMFWYRQDPGLGLRLIYFSYDVKMKEKGDIPEGYSVSREKKERFSLILESASTNQTSMYLCASSPQGSTDTQYFGPGTRLTVL.

CDR3 in amino acids: CASSIQNTEAFF. The DNA for the CDR3 is TGTGCCAGTAGTATACAGAACACTGAAGCTTTCTTT. This chain links TRBV19 with TRBJ1-1, with no clear D. The V gene lost 2 bases and the J gene lost 1 base, with 2 bases spanning the gap. CDR1 is LNHDA, CDR2 SQIVND, per germline (reference sequence). The CDR3 has 12 residues. The full variable domain, completed using reference TRBV19 and TRBJ1-1, is DGGITQSPKYLFRKEGQNVTLSCEQNLNHDAMYWYRQDPGQGLRLIYYSQIVNDFQKGDIAEGYSVSREKKESFPLTVTSAQKNPTAFYLCASSIQNTEAFFGQGTRLTVV.

This chain uses TRBV6-2 or TRBV6-3 with TRBJ1-5; 10 bases line up with TRBD1. J lost 2 bases, V lost 1 base, and 8 bases had no gene match. CDR1 is MNHEY, CDR2 SVGEGT, per germline. The CDR3 contains 18 residues. The CDR3 coding sequence is TGTGCCAGCAGTTACTTATCTCCGGGGACAGGGGGCAATCAGCCCCAGCATTTT. Its protein product is CASSYLSPGTGGNQPQHF.

The genes are TRBV6-1 and TRBJ2-5; 9 bases match TRBD1. CDR1 and CDR2 from the germline V gene are MNHNS and SASEGT. With 4 bases clipped from V and 1 base from J, the junction kept 10 bases outside the gene matches. The CDR3 consists of 17 residues. CDR3 nucleotides: TGTGCCAGCAGTGCCCTCGCCGGGACAGGGACCCAAGAGACCCAGTACTTC. Amino acids: CASSALAGTGTQETQYF.

This CDR3 is CASSHNPGSSSTDTQYF. In DNA form, the CDR3 reads TGTGCCAGCAGCCACAACCCGGGTAGTTCTAGCACAGATACGCAGTATTTT. This sequence joins TRBV3-1 (or the pseudogene TRBV3-2) and TRBJ2-3, with D uncertain. V was cut by 3 bases and J by 0 bases, with 16 bases left in between. The germline gives CDR1 LGHDT, CDR2 YNNKEL (reference sequence). The CDR3 loop spans 17 amino acids.

The chain is built from TRBV28 and TRBJ1-2; a weak D match, TRBD1 (5 bases). Per germline, CDR1 MDHEN and CDR2 SYDVKM. CDR3 length: 15 amino acids. V was trimmed by 5 bases and J by 2 bases, leaving 15 bases between them. CDR3 sequence reads: CASSGGVAQNYGYTF. CDR3 nucleotide sequence: TGTGCCAGCAGTGGAGGGGTGGCGCAAAACTATGGCTACACCTTC.

CDR3 bases: TGTGCCAGCAGCTATGAGACGGGGCAGTACTTC. This encodes CASSYETGQYF. The chain uses TRBV6-2 or TRBV6-3 and TRBJ2-7; D gene ambiguous. CDR1 is MNHEY and CDR2 is SVGEGT in the germline V gene. V lost 6 bases and J 9 bases, leaving 12 bases between the germline ends. CDR3 length: 11 residues.